Listed below are T cell receptor beta chains from one sample, sequenced in a study of OX40 agonist ivuxolimab in advanced cancers. Assay used: immunoSEQ multiplex PCR; TCRdb lists only in-frame clones, some missing. The data hold some 70,000 clones, with about 86% observed a single time. Source: CD4+ or CD8+ T cells sorted from blood, taken in a trial of the OX40 agonist ivuxolimab. These receptors were collected from an adult with an advanced solid tumor such as melanoma, head and neck, liver or kidney cancer. The conserved cysteine and the conserved F or W are not part of the CDR3 here. Fields, in order: J gene, V gene, CDR3 protein.

J: TRBJ1-5; V: TRBV6-6; CDR3: ASSYAQNNQPQH
J: TRBJ2-7; V: TRBV7-2; CDR3: ASSLWAGGSGEQY
J: TRBJ1-4; V: TRBV10-1; CDR3: ASSESGSNEKLF
J: TRBJ2-1; V: TRBV5-1; CDR3: ASSSDPTPREVYEQF
J: TRBJ1-3; V: TRBV6-4; CDR3: ASSDTGQGNTIY
J: TRBJ1-2; V: TRBV7-2; CDR3: ASRELSDGKSGYT
J: TRBJ2-2; V: TRBV7-2; CDR3: ASSLVSGRTGELF
J: TRBJ2-5; V: TRBV15; CDR3: ATSRGGRGQETQY
J: TRBJ1-4; V: TRBV6-1; CDR3: ASRGGFNEKLF
J: TRBJ2-7; V: TRBV7-8; CDR3: ASSLVPGSYEQY
J: TRBJ2-7; V: TRBV28; CDR3: ASTASPIYEQY
J: TRBJ2-7; V: TRBV30; CDR3: AWSVRGGDVYEQY
J: TRBJ2-7; V: TRBV6-5; CDR3: ASRLDRGQYEQY
J: TRBJ2-1; V: TRBV5-4; CDR3: ASSYPGPLVDEQF
J: TRBJ2-7; V: TRBV4-1; CDR3: ASSQDGLAGFTYEQY
J: TRBJ1-2; V: TRBV29-1; CDR3: SVLQGTNYGYT